Sequencing of this T cell receptor beta chain was carried out in a study of T cells in Graves' hyperthyroidism and ophthalmopathy. This CDR3 comprises 13 residues. Germline CDR1 GTSNPN, CDR2 SVGIG (reference sequence). The germline V and J ends were trimmed by 6 bases and 10 bases, with 16 bases remaining between them. Template material for amplifying TCR beta CDR3 regions consisted of RNA transcripts. The primer set for the first-round RT-PCR of the TCR CDR3 was HTBI. TCRdb itself ran the multiplex PCR reads through MiXCR, one entry per CDR3 protein. Of approximately 700,000 distinct CDR3 sequences listed, around 15% are singletons. This clonotype was seen many times.

This TCR derives from a man aged 18-30 years with Graves' hyperthyroidism. This rearrangement joins TRBV30 to TRBJ1-6; D is undetermined. Material for sequencing was blood. The CDR3 sequence is CACKDRGHSPLHF. Written as DNA, the CDR3 is TGTGCCTGTAAAGACCGCGGGCACTCACCCCTCCACTTT.